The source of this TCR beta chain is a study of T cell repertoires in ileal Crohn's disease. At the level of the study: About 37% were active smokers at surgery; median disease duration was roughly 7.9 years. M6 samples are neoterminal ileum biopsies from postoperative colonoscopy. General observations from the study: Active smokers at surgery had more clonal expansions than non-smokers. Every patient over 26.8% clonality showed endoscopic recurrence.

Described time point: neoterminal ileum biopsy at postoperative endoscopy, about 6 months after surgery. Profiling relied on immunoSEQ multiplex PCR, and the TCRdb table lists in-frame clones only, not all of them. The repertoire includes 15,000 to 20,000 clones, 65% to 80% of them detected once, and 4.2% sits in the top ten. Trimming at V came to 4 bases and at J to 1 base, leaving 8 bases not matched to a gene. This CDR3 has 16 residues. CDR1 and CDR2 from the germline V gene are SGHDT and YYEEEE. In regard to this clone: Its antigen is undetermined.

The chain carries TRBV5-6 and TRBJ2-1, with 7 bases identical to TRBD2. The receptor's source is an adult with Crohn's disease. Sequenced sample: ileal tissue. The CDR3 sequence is CASSRGTTLSYNEQFF. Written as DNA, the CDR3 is TGTGCCAGCAGCCGCGGGACTACCCTTTCCTACAATGAGCAGTTCTTC. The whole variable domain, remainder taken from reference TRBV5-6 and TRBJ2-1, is DAGVTQSPTHLIKTRGQQVTLRCSPKSGHDTVSWYQQALGQGPQFIFQYYEEEERQRGNFPDRFSGHQFPNYSSELNVNALLLGDSALYLCASSRGTTLSYNEQFFGPGTRLTVL.